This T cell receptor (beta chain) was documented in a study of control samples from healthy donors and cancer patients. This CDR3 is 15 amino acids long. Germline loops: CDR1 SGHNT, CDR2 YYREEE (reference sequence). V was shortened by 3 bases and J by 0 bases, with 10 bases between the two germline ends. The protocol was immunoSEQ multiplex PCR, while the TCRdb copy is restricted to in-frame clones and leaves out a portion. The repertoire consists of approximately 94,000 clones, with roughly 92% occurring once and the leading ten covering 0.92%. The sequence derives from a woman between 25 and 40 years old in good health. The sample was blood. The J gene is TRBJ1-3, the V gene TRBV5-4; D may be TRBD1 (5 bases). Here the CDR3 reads CASSSAGYSGNTIYF. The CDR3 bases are TGTGCCAGCAGCTCAGCAGGGTACTCTGGAAACACCATATATTTT.